This T cell receptor (beta chain) comes out of a study of blood T cell repertoires in COVID-19. Per the original methods: Reference gene primer amplification gave estimated nucleated cell counts. Measured with immunoSEQ multiplex PCR; TCRdb has only the in-frame clones, and not every one. V and J calls and clone size are as listed in that table; D and trimming were resolved from the DNA. The table shows around 160,000 clones, with around nine tenths occurring only once. The V and J ends lost 4 bases and 7 bases, in that order; junction bases with no gene match: 8. The V gene's germline CDR1 is WSHSY and CDR2 SAAADI. There are 16 residues in the CDR3.

The clonotype originates from a human donor in a cohort sampled during active COVID-19. Material for sequencing was peripheral blood. The chain is built from TRBV10-2 and TRBJ2-1, with 12 nucleotides matching TRBD1. The CDR3 nucleotides read TGCGCCAGCAGTGGGGCCGGGACAGGGGGCAGAAATGAGCAGTTCTTC. Amino acids: CASSGAGTGGRNEQFF.